Reported below is one T cell receptor beta chain. Sequenced by immunoSEQ multiplex PCR; TCRdb stores in-frame clones only, minus some. Here the sample spans about 39,000 clones, about 88% being singletons. This CDR3 is built from 17 residues. The trim removed 2 bases at V and 4 bases at J, leaving 11 bases unmatched. This entry is derived from a study of blood T cell repertoires in COVID-19. The V gene is TRBV23-1, the J gene TRBJ2-1; 7 bases agree with TRBD1. TRBV23-1 is annotated as an ORF whose role is uncertain. The receptor comes from a human donor in a cohort sampled during active COVID-19. The sequencing input was peripheral blood. The CDR3 DNA reads TGCGCCAGCAGTCAACCAAAACAGGGGCACGAATACAATGAGCAGTTCTTC. It translates to CASSQPKQGHEYNEQFF.